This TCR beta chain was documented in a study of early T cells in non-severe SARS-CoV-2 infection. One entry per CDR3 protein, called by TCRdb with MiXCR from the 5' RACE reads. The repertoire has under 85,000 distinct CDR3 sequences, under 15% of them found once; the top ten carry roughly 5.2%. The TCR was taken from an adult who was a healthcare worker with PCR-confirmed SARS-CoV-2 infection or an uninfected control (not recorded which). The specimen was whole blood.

In DNA form, the CDR3 reads TGCAGCGTTGGGGGACTAAACACCTACGAGCAGTACTTC. It yields the protein CSVGGLNTYEQYF. This sequence joins TRBV29-1 and TRBJ2-7; 7 positions agree with TRBD2. The germline CDR1 and CDR2 sequences are SQVTM and ANQGSEA. The V segment lost 4 bases and the J segment 2 bases; nucleotides outside the gene matches: 5. The CDR3 length is 13 residues.